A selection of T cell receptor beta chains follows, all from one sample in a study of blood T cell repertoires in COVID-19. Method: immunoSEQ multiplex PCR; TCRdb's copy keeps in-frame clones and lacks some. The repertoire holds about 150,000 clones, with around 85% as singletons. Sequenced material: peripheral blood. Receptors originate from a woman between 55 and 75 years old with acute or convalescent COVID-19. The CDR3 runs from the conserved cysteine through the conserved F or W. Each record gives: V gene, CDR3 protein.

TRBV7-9	CASSLGGGAEAFF
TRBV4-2	CASSQYLASPRSGANVLTF
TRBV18	CASSPQDSGANVLTF
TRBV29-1	CSADGPEGEQFF
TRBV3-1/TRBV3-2	CASSQVPLPNTEAFF
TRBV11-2	CASSFTGGTTDTQYF
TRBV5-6	CASSLGRGVADTQYF
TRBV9	CASSPRGRDSPLHF
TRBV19	CASTPRGGLNEKLFF
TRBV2	CASSGVDNSPLHF
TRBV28	CASSSGQGNQPQHF
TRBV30	CAWRSGSYNSPLHF
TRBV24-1	CATSDSGQGAKETQYF
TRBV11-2	CASSLEQGTTEAFF
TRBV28	CASSQMEVRGYTF
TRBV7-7	CASSPPSGGPPGELFF
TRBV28	CASTGAGYETQYF
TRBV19	CASSGTQGTNQPQHF
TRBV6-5	CASSGQVYGYTF
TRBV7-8	CASSLGQGKNTEAFF
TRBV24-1	CATSDHREKLFF
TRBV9	CASSLSVSTEAFF
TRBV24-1	CATSDPPTANSTMNTEAFF
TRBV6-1	CASQWGQANEKLFF
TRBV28	CASSSPQGRVNTEAFF
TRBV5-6	CASSTGTDRVVDEKLFF
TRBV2	CASRRGINQPQHF
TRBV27	CASSPDGAGGFSGNTIYF
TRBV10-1	CASSEGGTGPNEQFF
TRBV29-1	CSVGGPGQFPYEQYF
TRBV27	CASSFLGGGTDTQYF
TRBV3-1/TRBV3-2	CASSRADRPEKLFF
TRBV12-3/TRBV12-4	CASSSNSDTQYF
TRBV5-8	CASSLGQGARETQYF
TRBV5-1	CASSPAGGNTGELFF
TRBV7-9	CAWQNTGELFF
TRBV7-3	CASSSPPGQGLF
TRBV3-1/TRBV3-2	CASSQDTTGGGSGYTF
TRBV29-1	CSAIGTELTEAFF
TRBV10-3	CAISRGQSTNEKLFF
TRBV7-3	CASSLGRNYEQYF
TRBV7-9	CASSLGAYRGTQYF
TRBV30	CAFRAGVGGQPQHF
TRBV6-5	CASRKSTSGGETQYF
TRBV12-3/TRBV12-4	CATAGTSEVTQYF
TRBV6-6	CASSYEVNLSGNTIYF
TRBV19	CASSLIRTGGDGPGSNQPQHF
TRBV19	CASSIDQGIRLFF
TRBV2	CASTGDVARGYTF
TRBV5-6	CASSPIQAGGLEETQYF
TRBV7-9	CASSLTEAGLGGYTF
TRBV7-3	CASSPGQGRTEAFF
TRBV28	CASSLAPGDYGYTF
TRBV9	CASSVKDSDYGYTF
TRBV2	CASRNRAAEAFF
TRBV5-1	CASSPGGGDQPQHF
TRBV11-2	CASSSTRTAEKLFF